These T cell receptor beta chains were read from a single sample in a study of metastatic and nonmetastatic thyroid tumors. Via MiXCR, TCRdb re-called the PCR reads. The repertoire holds under 25,000 clones, with roughly a quarter as singletons. Sequenced: blood. Receptors were obtained from a female donor with papillary thyroid cancer or a benign thyroid nodule (not recorded which). Some clones in this sample may be carry-over from other donors' samples. The CDR3 runs from the conserved cysteine through the conserved F or W. The D gene is left open where the match is weak. The size entry is marked missing in some rows and otherwise reads once, few, many or a size class.

V gene	D gene	clone size	J gene	CDR3 DNA	CDR3 protein
TRBV6-6	NA	medium-sized	TRBJ2-2	TGTGCCAGCAGTTACTCGAGACCCTTCCGGGGCACCGGGGAGCTGTTTTTT	CASSYSRPFRGTGELFF
TRBV6-1	TRBD1	few	TRBJ2-7	TGTGCCAGCAGCCTGGACAGGGCGTACCCCACCTACGAGCAGTACTTC	CASSLDRAYPTYEQYF
TRBV2	NA	NA	TRBJ2-7	TGTGCCAGCACCCAATTGGGGGGATCCTACGAGCAGTACTTC	CASTQLGGSYEQYF
TRBV11-2	TRBD2	many	TRBJ2-7	TGTGCCAGCAGCGGGACTAGCGGGAGGGCCTACGAGCAGTACTTC	CASSGTSGRAYEQYF
TRBV6-1	NA	few	TRBJ1-5	TGTGCCAGCAGTGTTCGGAAAGGGCAGGGAAGGCAGCCCCAGCATTTT	CASSVRKGQGRQPQHF
TRBV20-1	NA	once	TRBJ1-1	TGCAGTGCTAGAGAGTGGGGCACTGAAGCTTTCTTT	CSAREWGTEAFF
TRBV6-1	TRBD1	few	TRBJ2-7	TGTGCCAGGAAGAGGACAGGACCAGTTTACGAGCAGTACTTC	CARKRTGPVYEQYF
TRBV6-2/TRBV6-3	NA	medium-sized	TRBJ2-1	TGTGCCAGCAGTTACCGGCGTAAGTTCTCCTACAATGAGCAGTTCTTC	CASSYRRKFSYNEQFF
TRBV28	NA	NA	TRBJ1-2	TGTGCCAGCAGTTTCCCCAGGGGTAACTATGGCTACACCTTC	CASSFPRGNYGYTF
TRBV6-1	NA	medium-sized	TRBJ2-7	TGTGCCAGCAGTCAAGGGGTTTACGAGCAGTACTTC	CASSQGVYEQYF
TRBV12-3/TRBV12-4	TRBD1	few	TRBJ2-7	TGTGCCAGCAGTCCAGGGACAGCAGCCTACGAGCAGTACTTC	CASSPGTAAYEQYF
TRBV14	NA	NA	TRBJ2-3	TGTGCCAGCAGCCAAGGGGCCTCTAGCACAGATACGCAGTATTTT	CASSQGASSTDTQYF
TRBV20-1	TRBD2	once	TRBJ2-1	TGCAGTGCTAGGGGACTAGCGGGAAGGTCCAATGAGCAGTTCTTC	CSARGLAGRSNEQFF
TRBV20-1	TRBD1	many	TRBJ2-5	TGCAGTGCTAGAGATGGGACAGGCCAAGAGACCCAGTACTTC	CSARDGTGQETQYF
TRBV20-1	NA	NA	TRBJ2-1	TGCAGTGCTAGATCCCCCCAGTCATCTAGTGAGCAGTTCTTC	CSARSPQSSSEQFF
TRBV20-1	NA	once	TRBJ2-1	TGCAGTGCTACCCAGAGGAGCTCCTACAATGAGCAGTTCTTC	CSATQRSSYNEQFF
TRBV2	NA	medium-sized	TRBJ2-3	TGTGCCAGCAGCCGAGGAGAAGCTCCAGATACGCAGTATTTT	CASSRGEAPDTQYF